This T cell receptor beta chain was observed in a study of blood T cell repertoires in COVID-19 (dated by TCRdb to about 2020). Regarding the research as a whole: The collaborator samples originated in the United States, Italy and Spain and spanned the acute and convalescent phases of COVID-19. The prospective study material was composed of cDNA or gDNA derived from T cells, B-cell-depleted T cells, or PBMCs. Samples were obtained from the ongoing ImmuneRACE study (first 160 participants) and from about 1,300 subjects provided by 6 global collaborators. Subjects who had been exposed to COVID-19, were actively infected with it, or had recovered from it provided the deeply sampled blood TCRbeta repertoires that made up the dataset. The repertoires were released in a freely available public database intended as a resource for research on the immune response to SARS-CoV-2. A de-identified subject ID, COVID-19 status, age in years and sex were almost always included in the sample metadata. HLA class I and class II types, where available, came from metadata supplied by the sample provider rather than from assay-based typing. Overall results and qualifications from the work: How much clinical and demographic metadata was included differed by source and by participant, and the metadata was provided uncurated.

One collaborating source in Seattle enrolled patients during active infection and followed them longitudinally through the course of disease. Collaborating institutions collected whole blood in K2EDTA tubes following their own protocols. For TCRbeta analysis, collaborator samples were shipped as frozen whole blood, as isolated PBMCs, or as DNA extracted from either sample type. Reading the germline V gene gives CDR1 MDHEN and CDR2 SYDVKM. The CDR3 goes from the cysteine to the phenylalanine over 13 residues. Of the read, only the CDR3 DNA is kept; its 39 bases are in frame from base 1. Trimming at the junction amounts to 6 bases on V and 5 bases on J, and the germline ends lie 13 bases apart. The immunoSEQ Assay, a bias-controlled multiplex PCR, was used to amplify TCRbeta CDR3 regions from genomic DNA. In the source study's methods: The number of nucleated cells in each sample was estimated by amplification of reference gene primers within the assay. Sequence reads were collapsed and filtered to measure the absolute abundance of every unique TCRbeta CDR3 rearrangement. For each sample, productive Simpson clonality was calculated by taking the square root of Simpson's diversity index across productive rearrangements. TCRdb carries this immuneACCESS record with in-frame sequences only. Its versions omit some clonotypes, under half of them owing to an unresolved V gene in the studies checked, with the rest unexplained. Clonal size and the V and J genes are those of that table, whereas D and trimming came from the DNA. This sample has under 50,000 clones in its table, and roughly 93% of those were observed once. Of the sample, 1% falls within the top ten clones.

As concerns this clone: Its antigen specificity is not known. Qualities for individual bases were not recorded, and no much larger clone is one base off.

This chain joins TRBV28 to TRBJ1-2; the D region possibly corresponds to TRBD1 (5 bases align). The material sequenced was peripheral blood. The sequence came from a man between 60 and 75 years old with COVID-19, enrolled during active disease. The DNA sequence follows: TGTGCCAGCAGACTCCAGGGTCCTTATGGCTACACCTTC. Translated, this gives CASRLQGPYGYTF.